The next 26 T cell receptor beta chains were all read from a single sample in a study of shared clonotypes between healthy human individuals. Sequenced by immunoSEQ multiplex PCR; TCRdb stores in-frame clones only, minus some. The repertoire holds some 2.1 million clones, with 85% to 95% as singletons. CD45RO negativity and positive selection for CCR7 defined naive CD8 cells, a population that excluded terminally differentiated effector memory CD45RA+ cells. The sample was naive CD8+ T cells from PBMCs. These receptors all stem from a man between 18 and 29 years old in good health. Some clones in this sample may be carry-over from other donors' samples.

The gene calls are TRBV27 and TRBJ1-1, with D possibly matching TRBD1 (5 bases). Germline CDR1 is MNHEY and CDR2 is SMNVEV (reference sequence). Trimming left V 5 bases short and J 3 bases short, with 16 bases between. The CDR3 has 15 residues. The CDR3 bases are TGTGCCAGCAGTCTGCGGGACTCACGACACACTGAAGCTTTCTTT. The encoded protein is CASSLRDSRHTEAFF.

The chain employs TRBV28 and TRBJ2-1; TRBD2 agrees at 9 bases. This CDR3 contains 16 residues. Trimming at V came to 6 bases and at J to 4 bases, leaving 10 bases not matched to a gene. Germline V lookup: CDR1 MDHEN, CDR2 SYDVKM. DNA of the CDR3: TGTGCCAGCAGAAGCGGGAGGCCAATTCTGTACAATGAGCAGTTCTTC. Its protein is CASRSGRPILYNEQFF.

This rearrangement joins TRBV2 to TRBJ1-5; D unresolved. The germline V and J ends were trimmed by 7 bases and 0 bases, with 13 bases remaining between them. The CDR3 runs 15 residues. Germline-derived CDR1 and CDR2 are SNHLY and FYNNEI. Here the CDR3 DNA reads TGTGCCAGCACCAGACTTCAAGATAGCAATCAGCCCCAGCATTTT. This codes for CASTRLQDSNQPQHF.

The V and J genes are TRBV4-2 and TRBJ2-6; no firm D call. Germline V gene data show CDR1 as LGHNA and CDR2 as YNFKEQ. V lost 4 bases and J lost 0, with 7 bases in between. The CDR3 is 15 residues long. The CDR3 DNA follows: TGTGCCAGCAGCCGATCTATCTCTGGGGCCAACGTCCTGACTTTC. Translating gives CASSRSISGANVLTF.

J is TRBJ1-5 and V is TRBV29-1, with TRBD1 matching over 7 bases. Trimming cost V 6 bases and J 3 bases; bases outside gene matches: 5. CDR3 length equals 13 residues. In germline, CDR1 is SQVTM, CDR2 ANQGSEA. The CDR3 is CSVGQALNQPQHF. Written as DNA, the CDR3 is TGCAGCGTAGGACAGGCCCTCAATCAGCCCCAGCATTTT.

The chain uses TRBV13 and TRBJ2-7, with D possibly being TRBD1 (6 bases). Trimming stripped 4 bases from V and 4 bases from J, with 14 bases between. The germline V gene has CDR1 PRHDT and CDR2 FYEKMQ (reference sequence). CDR3 length: 14 amino acids. The DNA for the CDR3 is TGTGCCAGCAGCTCGGCACAGGGAGTTTACGAGCAGTACTTC. Residues: CASSSAQGVYEQYF.

About this clone: Other DNA sequences of this sample code for an identical CDR3. CDR3 coding DNA: TGTGCCAGCAGTCCAGGCAGCTATGGCTACACCTTC. This translates into CASSPGSYGYTF. The chain has TRBV28 and TRBJ1-2, with no clear D. Trimming shortened V by 5 bases and J by 4 bases, and 8 bases separated the two germline ends. The CDR3 has 12 amino acids. In germline, CDR1 is MDHEN, CDR2 SYDVKM.

The CDR3 loop reads CASSSRQGARDTEAFF. For the CDR3, the DNA is TGCGCCAGCAGCTCACGACAGGGGGCGCGGGACACTGAAGCTTTCTTT. The J gene is TRBJ1-1, the V gene TRBV5-1, with TRBD1 identical over 10 bases. Germline V gene data show CDR1 as SGHRS and CDR2 as YFSETQ. This CDR3 contains 16 residues. V dropped 3 bases and J dropped 3; count of bases not matched to a gene: 8.

The sample holds one count of this clone. The V gene is TRBV4-1, the J gene TRBJ2-7, with D unresolved. With 3 bases removed from V and 4 bases from J, the gap between germline ends came to 13 bases. In germline, CDR1 is MGHRA, CDR2 YSYEKL. The CDR3 loop spans 14 amino acids. DNA of the CDR3: TGCGCCAGCAGCCACCGAGTATTGGGATACGAGCAGTACTTC. Residues: CASSHRVLGYEQYF.

The chain carries TRBV6-1 and TRBJ1-2, with D possibly matching TRBD1 (5 bases). Germline V gives CDR1 MNHNS, CDR2 SASEGT. V shed 2 bases and J shed 0 bases, with 13 bases lying between them. CDR3 length equals 16 residues. The CDR3, as DNA: TGTGCCAGCAGTGAACCTCGGGGGGAAGCTAACTATGGCTACACCTTC. Protein product: CASSEPRGEANYGYTF.

V is TRBV19 and J is TRBJ2-7, with D possibly being TRBD1 (6 bases). V shed 3 bases and J shed 0 bases, with 12 bases lying between them. The germline V gene encodes CDR1 LNHDA and CDR2 SQIVND (reference sequence). This CDR3 region has 15 residues. CDR3 DNA: TGTGCCAGTAGTATTCTCGGGACATCCTCCTACGAGCAGTACTTC. Translated, it gives CASSILGTSSYEQYF.

This chain joins TRBV15 and TRBJ1-1; D is unclear. Trimming removed 0 bases at V and 4 bases at J, with 6 bases between. There are 13 residues in the CDR3. The germline V gene has CDR1 LNHNV and CDR2 YYDKDF (reference sequence). Here the CDR3 reads CATSRERGTEAFF. Here the CDR3 DNA reads TGTGCCACCAGCAGAGAACGGGGCACTGAAGCTTTCTTT.

This clone was counted between two and nine times. The chain links TRBV7-9 to TRBJ1-1; the D gene is possibly TRBD1 (6 bases). The CDR3 loop spans 14 amino acids. CDR1 is SEHNR, CDR2 FQNEAQ, per germline (reference sequence). Trimming left V 6 bases short and J 3 bases short, with 14 bases between. CDR3 sequence reads: CASRSAYRDTEAFF. CDR3 nucleotides: TGTGCCAGCAGGAGTGCCTACAGGGACACTGAAGCTTTCTTT.

V usage is TRBV12-5 and J usage is TRBJ2-1, with a possible D match to TRBD1 (7 bases). This CDR3 has 14 residues. Germline V gene data show CDR1 as LGHNT and CDR2 as FRNRAP. The V gene lost 3 bases and the J gene lost 8 bases, with 14 bases spanning the gap. The CDR3 bases are TGTGCTAGTGGTTTTGGACAGGAGGGGGATGAGCAGTTCTTC. As protein: CASGFGQEGDEQFF.

The gene calls are TRBV19 and TRBJ2-1; D is ambiguous. The CDR3 runs 13 residues. V lost 5 bases and J 0 bases, leaving 5 bases between the germline ends. Germline assignment: CDR1 LNHDA and CDR2 SQIVND (reference sequence). The CDR3 coding sequence is TGTGCCAGTAGTGTTCTCTCCTACAATGAGCAGTTCTTC. This gives the protein CASSVLSYNEQFF.

The chain employs TRBV11-2 and TRBJ2-3, with D possibly being TRBD2 (5 bases). The germline CDR1 and CDR2 sequences are SGHAT and FQNNGV. The CDR3 length is 13 residues. V was shortened by 9 bases and J by 1 base, with 11 bases between the two germline ends. This chain's CDR3 is CASGGLRTDTQYF. The DNA of the CDR3 is TGTGCCAGTGGCGGACTTCGCACAGATACGCAGTATTTT.

This clone was seen a single time. This chain uses TRBV7-9 with TRBJ2-1, with D unclear. Trimming removed 7 bases at V and 10 bases at J, with 11 bases between. Germline V gene data show CDR1 as SEHNR and CDR2 as FQNEAQ (reference sequence). This CDR3 is built from 11 residues. The DNA of the CDR3 is TGTGCCAGCACCCTTTCGGTAGAGCAGTTCTTC. Amino acid sequence: CASTLSVEQFF.

This rearrangement joins TRBV27 to TRBJ2-7, with 7 nucleotides matching TRBD1. The germline CDR1 and CDR2 sequences are MNHEY and SMNVEV (reference sequence). The CDR3 is made up of 12 amino acids. Trimming removed 10 bases from V and 1 base from J; junction bases left unmatched: 4. The CDR3 nucleotides are TGTGCCACCAGGGGGTATTCCTACGAGCAGTACTTC. Protein sequence: CATRGYSYEQYF.

Here the CDR3 DNA reads TGTGCCAGCACCTTACAGGGCCTTAGCAATCAGCCCCAGCATTTT. It yields the protein CASTLQGLSNQPQHF. V usage is TRBV6-1 and J usage is TRBJ1-5; a weak D match, TRBD1 (6 bases). Germline CDR1 MNHNS, CDR2 SASEGT. The CDR3 totals 15 residues. V dropped 7 bases and J dropped 0 bases, with 13 bases sitting between them.

The chain uses TRBV19 and TRBJ2-7; 10 bases are shared with TRBD1. This CDR3 comprises 15 residues. J gave up 2 bases and V 1 base, and 2 bases lay outside the gene matches. Germline-derived CDR1 and CDR2 are LNHDA and SQIVND (reference sequence). CDR3 loop: CASSIGDRGTYEQYF. CDR3 sequence (DNA): TGTGCCAGTAGTATAGGGGACAGGGGAACCTACGAGCAGTACTTC.

The rearrangement uses TRBV21-1 and TRBJ1-1. TRBV21-1 is flagged as a pseudogene. The CDR3 totals 20 residues. CDR3 sequence (DNA): TGTGCCAGCAGCTCCCACTTCAGACCCCCAGGACGGCCCCTGAACACTGAAGCTTTCTTT. This sequence encodes CASSSHFRPPGRPLNTEAFF.

The CDR3 DNA sequence: TGCGCCAGCAGTGATCAACACTCGGGCTCCTACGAGCAGTACTTC. This gives the protein CASSDQHSGSYEQYF. This chain uses TRBV10-2 with TRBJ2-7; no clear D. This CDR3 contains 15 residues. The V end was cut by 3 bases, the J end by 0 bases, with 12 bases between. Per the germline V gene, CDR1 is WSHSY and CDR2 is SAAADI.

The V call is TRBV7-9, the J call TRBJ1-2; the D is unclear. The V and J ends lost 5 bases and 3 bases respectively, with 13 bases between them. This CDR3 has 14 amino acids. Germline lookup yields CDR1 SEHNR and CDR2 FQNEAQ (reference sequence). In nucleotides, the CDR3 is TGTGCCAGCAGCCCCGCGGGGTTATACTATGGCTACACCTTC. It yields the protein CASSPAGLYYGYTF.

The V call is TRBV5-1, the J call TRBJ1-1; 8 nucleotides match TRBD1. V trimming: 3 bases; J trimming: 1 base; junction bases outside the gene matches: 11. The CDR3 is 17 amino acids. From germline, CDR1 is SGHRS and CDR2 YFSETQ. CDR3 in DNA: TGCGCCAGCAGCTGGGGACCGACAGGGGACAGGAACACTGAAGCTTTCTTT. Translated, it gives CASSWGPTGDRNTEAFF.

The V call is TRBV6-6, the J call TRBJ2-7; D assignment may be TRBD1 or TRBD2 (5 bases each). Per the germline V gene, CDR1 is MNHNY and CDR2 is SVGAGI (reference sequence). The CDR3 sequence is 14 residues long. The V end was cut by 2 bases, the J end by 3 bases, with 11 bases between. The CDR3 nucleotides read TGTGCCAGCAGTTACCGGCCGGGGCACTACGAGCAGTACTTC. Translation gives CASSYRPGHYEQYF.

The rearrangement uses TRBV7-2 and TRBJ2-7; 7 bases are a match to TRBD1. Germline CDR1 SGHTA, CDR2 FQGNSA. J lost 10 bases, V lost 4 bases, and 10 bases had no gene match. The CDR3 totals 13 residues. The CDR3 nucleotides are TGTGCCAGCAGCTCGCCAGGACAGGCGGATCAGTACTTC. Translation: CASSSPGQADQYF.